The 20 T cell receptor beta chains below were found in one sample sequenced in a study of OX40 agonist ivuxolimab in advanced cancers. Library method: the immunoSEQ multiplex PCR assay. The source is immuneACCESS, and TCRdb retained only in-frame sequences with V and J called. Part of the clones is not carried over; for the studies checked, unresolved V genes explain less than half of this, and the remainder is unexplained. This sample gives roughly 74,000 clones in total; roughly 80% of them show up just once. The ten most abundant clones make up more than 2% of the sample. This specimen was CD4+ or CD8+ T cells sorted from blood, taken in a trial of the OX40 agonist ivuxolimab. The receptors stem from an adult with an advanced solid tumor such as melanoma, head and neck, liver or kidney cancer.

The chain joins TRBV6-5 to TRBJ2-5; D ambiguous. The ends were cut back, 8 bases at V and 7 bases at J, with 8 bases in the middle. Germline V gene data show CDR1 as MNHEY and CDR2 as SVGAGI. The CDR3 totals 10 residues. The CDR3 nucleotides read TGTGCCAGCCTCCTTTCGACCCAGTACTTC. It yields the protein CASLLSTQYF.

The chain recombines TRBV27 with TRBJ2-1; D might be TRBD1 or TRBD2, each matching 5 bases. Germline loops: CDR1 MNHEY, CDR2 SMNVEV (reference sequence). The length of the CDR3 is 16 residues. The V end was cut by 7 bases, the J end by 0 bases, with 16 bases between. CDR3 in amino acids: CASKSFGTGSYNEQFF. Written as DNA, the CDR3 is TGTGCCAGCAAAAGCTTCGGGACCGGCTCCTACAATGAGCAGTTCTTC.

The genes are TRBV27 and TRBJ1-1, with TRBD1 identical over 9 bases. The CDR3 runs 18 residues. Germline CDR1 MNHEY, CDR2 SMNVEV (reference sequence). Trimming removed 5 bases from V and 1 base from J; junction bases left unmatched: 14. The CDR3 sequence is CASSPQGAGVAGNTEAFF. In DNA, the CDR3 is TGTGCCAGCAGTCCACAGGGGGCAGGAGTAGCAGGGAACACTGAAGCTTTCTTT.

This clone was recorded once. The chain links TRBV28 to TRBJ1-4; 11 nucleotides match TRBD1. V dropped 4 bases and J dropped 10; count of bases not matched to a gene: 8. Germline V CDR1 and CDR2: MDHEN, SYDVKM. The CDR3 runs to 15 residues. CDR3 nucleotides: TGTGCCAGCAGTTCACCGGGACAGGGGGTCGGAAAACTGTTTTTT. Translated: CASSSPGQGVGKLFF.

The gene calls are TRBV10-1 and TRBJ2-4; maybe TRBD2 (5 bases). Trimming left V 0 bases short and J 0 bases short, with 12 bases between. The CDR3 runs to 17 residues. Germline loops: CDR1 WNHNN, CDR2 SYGVQD (reference sequence). CDR3 DNA: TGCGCCAGCAGTGAGTCGAAAGGAGGACTAGCCAAAAACATTCAGTACTTC. As protein: CASSESKGGLAKNIQYF.

The genes are TRBV4-2 and TRBJ1-2; TRBD1 might be the D (5 bases). In germline, CDR1 is LGHNA, CDR2 YNFKEQ. Trimming left V 0 bases short and J 5 bases short, with 13 bases between. The CDR3 contains 15 residues. The CDR3 is CASSQEGGDPYGYTF. CDR3 sequence (DNA): TGTGCCAGCAGCCAAGAGGGGGGTGACCCTTATGGCTACACCTTC.

The chain joins TRBV4-2 to TRBJ2-5; D may be TRBD2 (7 bases). CDR3 length: 14 residues. V was cut by 3 bases and J by 1 base, with 9 bases left in between. CDR1 is LGHNA, CDR2 YNFKEQ, per germline. Written as DNA, the CDR3 is TGTGCCAGCAGCCAGCGGGGGCCCCAAGAGACCCAGTACTTC. Encoded protein: CASSQRGPQETQYF.

V and J are TRBV4-3 and TRBJ2-1, with a weak D call TRBD1 (6 bases). The ends were cut back, 0 bases at V and 6 bases at J, with 12 bases in the middle. Germline lookup yields CDR1 LGHNA and CDR2 YSLEER. The CDR3 contains 15 residues. CDR3 residues: CASSQDGEQGNEQFF. The CDR3, as DNA: TGCGCCAGCAGCCAAGATGGAGAACAGGGCAATGAGCAGTTCTTC.

With respect to this clone: This CDR3 is also generated by other DNA sequences in the sample. V usage is TRBV5-6 and J usage is TRBJ2-7; D uncertain. The germline V gene encodes CDR1 SGHDT and CDR2 YYEEEE. The CDR3 covers 15 residues. V was clipped by 2 bases and J by 5 bases, with 17 bases between them. The CDR3 protein is CASSLFQHWSHEQYF. CDR3 nucleotide sequence: TGTGCCAGCAGCTTATTCCAGCACTGGAGCCACGAGCAGTACTTC.

The rearrangement uses TRBV9 and TRBJ1-1; maybe TRBD1 (5 bases). Germline lookup yields CDR1 SGDLS and CDR2 YYNGEE. The CDR3 contains 13 residues. The V and J ends lost 2 bases and 4 bases respectively, with 9 bases between them. CDR3 amino acids: CASSVGGSTEAFF. The CDR3 DNA follows: TGTGCCAGCAGCGTGGGGGGTAGCACTGAAGCTTTCTTT.

The chain joins TRBV28 to TRBJ1-5; TRBD1 agrees at 7 bases. CDR1 MDHEN and CDR2 SYDVKM come from the germline V gene. V was clipped by 5 bases and J by 3 bases; unmatched bases: 13. The CDR3 loop spans 17 amino acids. In DNA form, the CDR3 reads TGTGCCAGCAGTGAGGGGACAGAACTTAGGTACAATCAGCCCCAGCATTTT. Its translation: CASSEGTELRYNQPQHF. The complete variable domain, with remaining parts taken from reference TRBV28 and TRBJ1-5, reads DVKVTQSSRYLVKRTGEKVFLECVQDMDHENMFWYRQDPGLGLRLIYFSYDVKMKEKGDIPEGYSVSREKKERFSLILESASTNQTSMYLCASSEGTELRYNQPQHFGDGTRLSIL.

This chain connects TRBV14 to TRBJ2-6; unclear D gene. CDR3 length: 17 amino acids. Germline CDR1 reads SGHDN; CDR2 reads FVKESK. V lost 0 bases and J 4 bases, leaving 13 bases between the germline ends. In DNA, the CDR3 is TGTGCCAGCAGCCAAGACGAATCCTTGGGGGGGGCCAACGTCCTGACTTTC. Translated: CASSQDESLGGANVLTF. The full variable domain, its missing parts supplied by reference TRBV14 and TRBJ2-6, is EAGVTQFPSHSVIEKGQTVTLRCDPISGHDNLYWYRRVMGKEIKFLLHFVKESKQDESGMPNNRFLAERTGGTYSTLKVQPAELEDSGVYFCASSQDESLGGANVLTFGAGSRLTVL.

This sequence joins TRBV29-1 and TRBJ2-7, with 10 bases fitting TRBD1. This CDR3 region has 14 residues. Germline trimming cut 4 bases from V and 9 bases from J; bases unmatched to any gene: 12. Germline CDR1 is SQVTM and CDR2 is ANQGSEA. CDR3 region: CSVGPGTGEFGQYF. The DNA for the CDR3 is TGCAGCGTTGGACCCGGGACAGGGGAATTCGGGCAGTACTTC.

The gene calls are TRBV11-2 and TRBJ2-1; either TRBD1 or TRBD2 may supply D (5 bases each). Trimming pared 0 bases from V and 8 bases from J, leaving 11 bases between. Germline V gene sequence: CDR1 SGHAT, CDR2 FQNNGV. The CDR3 extends over 14 amino acids. CDR3 DNA sequence: TGTGCCAGCAGCTTAGATCTTGGGGGTTATGAGCAGTTCTTC. Protein product: CASSLDLGGYEQFF.

V is TRBV5-6 and J is TRBJ1-6; 7 bases map to TRBD1. Germline V CDR1 and CDR2: SGHDT, YYEEEE. This CDR3 spans 16 amino acids. V dropped 4 bases and J dropped 7; count of bases not matched to a gene: 11. This chain's CDR3 is CASSPGTARWNSPLHF. The DNA of the CDR3 is TGTGCCAGCAGCCCCGGGACAGCAAGATGGAATTCACCCCTCCACTTT.

The rearrangement links TRBV5-5 to TRBJ2-5; D ambiguous. The CDR3 consists of 14 residues. CDR1 SGHKS and CDR2 YYEKEE come from the germline V gene (reference sequence). Deletions cut 2 bases from V and 3 bases from J, with 11 bases between. The CDR3 bases are TGTGCCAGCAGCTTTTTCTCGCCGGAAGAGACCCAGTACTTC. This gives the protein CASSFFSPEETQYF.

On this clone: Other DNA sequences within the sample encode an identical CDR3. This chain joins TRBV5-1 and TRBJ2-1; TRBD2 matches 14 bases. The V segment lost 4 bases and the J segment 8 bases; nucleotides outside the gene matches: 5. This CDR3 is 15 amino acids long. The germline CDR1 and CDR2 sequences are SGHRS and YFSETQ. The CDR3 here is CASSLGLAGVHEQFF. The CDR3 DNA is TGCGCCAGCAGCCTGGGACTAGCGGGAGTACATGAGCAGTTCTTC.

The rearrangement joins TRBV10-2 to TRBJ1-5; tentative D call: TRBD1 (6 bases). Trimming left V 9 bases short and J 9 bases short, with 15 bases between. This CDR3 is built from 12 residues. Germline CDR1 reads WSHSY; CDR2 reads SAAADI. The CDR3 loop reads CASGREQGPQHF. As DNA, the CDR3 is TGCGCCAGTGGCAGGGAACAGGGGCCCCAGCATTTT.

This clone was detected only a few times. V is TRBV5-1 and J is TRBJ2-3; 11 bases align to TRBD2. From germline, CDR1 is SGHRS and CDR2 YFSETQ. Trimming cost V 5 bases and J 5 bases; bases outside gene matches: 7. The CDR3 has 15 amino acids. The CDR3: CASSLAGGIGDTQYF. CDR3 coding DNA: TGCGCCAGCAGTCTAGCGGGAGGTATAGGAGATACGCAGTATTTT.

This clone was seen only once. The chain combines TRBV6-6 with TRBJ1-4; 8 bases are a match to TRBD1. The CDR3 runs 13 residues. The germline V gene has CDR1 MNHNY and CDR2 SVGAGI (reference sequence). V shed 5 bases, J shed 7 bases, and the junction held 3 bases outside the gene matches. For the CDR3, the DNA is TGTGCCAGCAGTCCTGGACAGGGTGAAAAACTGTTTTTT. Its protein is CASSPGQGEKLFF.